The present T cell receptor (beta chain) was sequenced within a study of T cells in Graves' hyperthyroidism and ophthalmopathy. Germline V gene data show CDR1 as SEHNR and CDR2 as FQNEAQ (reference sequence). The CDR3 runs 14 residues. J was trimmed by 6 bases and V by 5 bases; bases with no gene match: 6. The CDR3 regions of TCR beta were amplified from RNA transcripts. The study used the HTBI primer set for a first-round RT-PCR of the TCR CDR3. TCRdb passed the multiplex PCR reads through MiXCR, listing each CDR3 protein once. The sample contains roughly 710,000 distinct CDR3 sequences, under 45% of which appear only once.

The chain couples TRBV7-9 to TRBJ2-2, with 7 bases fitting TRBD2. This TCR came from a woman aged 35 to 49 with Graves' hyperthyroidism. What was sequenced was blood. CDR3 DNA sequence: TGTGCCAGCAGCCGTTCGGCGGGGGCCGGGGAGCTGTTTTTT. Translation: CASSRSAGAGELFF. The whole variable domain, filled in from reference TRBV7-9 and TRBJ2-2, reads DTGVSQNPRHKITKRGQNVTFRCDPISEHNRLYWYRQTLGQGPEFLTYFQNEAQLEKSRLLSDRFSAERPKGSFSTLEIQRTEQGDSAMYLCASSRSAGAGELFFGEGSRLTVL.